Presented here are 6 T cell receptor beta chains from one specimen sequenced in a study of T cells in Graves' hyperthyroidism and ophthalmopathy. TCR beta CDR3 region amplification was performed from RNA transcripts. A first-round RT-PCR of the TCR CDR3 used the HTBI primer set. In TCRdb, the multiplex PCR reads were re-called with MiXCR into one record per CDR3 protein. The sample holds more than 350,000 distinct CDR3 sequences, 14% to 15% seen once. Sequenced sample: blood. These receptors were obtained from a woman aged 30 to 39 with Graves' hyperthyroidism.

The sample holds many counts of this clonotype. This chain links TRBV3-1 with TRBJ2-7; D is undetermined. Trimming removed 0 bases from V and 6 bases from J, with 9 bases in between. The germline CDR1 and CDR2 sequences are LGHDT and YNNKEL (reference sequence). The CDR3 runs 13 residues. The CDR3 bases are TGTGCCAGCAGCCAAGATGGGGTTTCCGAGCAGTACTTC. It translates to CASSQDGVSEQYF.

The chain couples TRBV20-1 to TRBJ2-1; 8 nucleotides align to TRBD2. The germline CDR1 and CDR2 sequences are DFQATT and SNEGSKA (reference sequence). The CDR3 consists of 13 residues. The V segment lost 3 bases and the J segment 10 bases; nucleotides outside the gene matches: 8. The DNA of the CDR3 is TGCAGTGCTAGCGGGAGGGCCCTTCAAGAGCAGTTCTTC. This codes for CSASGRALQEQFF.

This clonotype appeared many times. This chain links TRBV20-1 with TRBJ2-7; TRBD2 is a possible D gene (5 bases). This CDR3 has 15 residues. The V end lost 6 bases, the J end lost 0 bases, and 18 bases lay between the germline ends. Germline assignment: CDR1 DFQATT and CDR2 SNEGSKA (reference sequence). The CDR3 loop reads CSARASGWSSYEQYF. The CDR3 DNA is TGCAGTGCCCGCGCGTCGGGGTGGTCCTCCTACGAGCAGTACTTC.

This clonotype appeared many times. The chain links TRBV3-1 to TRBJ2-7; TRBD2 matches 13 bases. The ends lost 5 bases at V and 5 bases at J; junction bases unmatched: 6. From germline, CDR1 is LGHDT and CDR2 YNNKEL (reference sequence). This CDR3 region has 15 residues. CDR3 nucleotides: TGTGCCAGCAGCTCCCCCGGGACTAGCGGGAACGAGCAGTACTTC. Protein product: CASSSPGTSGNEQYF.

This clonotype was counted only a few times. The CDR3, as DNA: TGTGCCACCAAAAGCGGGATCGAGGTGGATACGCAGTATTTT. Translated, it gives CATKSGIEVDTQYF. J is TRBJ2-3 and V is TRBV10-3, with 7 bases lining up with TRBD2. Germline CDR1 and CDR2: ENHRY and SYGVKD. The CDR3 contains 14 residues. V was pared by 10 bases and J by 6 bases, with 13 bases of the junction left unmatched.

This clonotype has a count of ten or more. The chain combines TRBV11-2 with TRBJ2-2, with 8 positions matching TRBD2. There are 16 residues in the CDR3. Losses at the gene ends were 4 bases for V and 6 bases for J; bases not matched to a gene: 10. The germline V gene has CDR1 SGHAT and CDR2 FQNNGV. CDR3 amino acids: CASSWTGTRDPGELFF. In nucleotides, the CDR3 is TGTGCCAGCAGCTGGACCGGGACTAGAGATCCCGGGGAGCTGTTTTTT.